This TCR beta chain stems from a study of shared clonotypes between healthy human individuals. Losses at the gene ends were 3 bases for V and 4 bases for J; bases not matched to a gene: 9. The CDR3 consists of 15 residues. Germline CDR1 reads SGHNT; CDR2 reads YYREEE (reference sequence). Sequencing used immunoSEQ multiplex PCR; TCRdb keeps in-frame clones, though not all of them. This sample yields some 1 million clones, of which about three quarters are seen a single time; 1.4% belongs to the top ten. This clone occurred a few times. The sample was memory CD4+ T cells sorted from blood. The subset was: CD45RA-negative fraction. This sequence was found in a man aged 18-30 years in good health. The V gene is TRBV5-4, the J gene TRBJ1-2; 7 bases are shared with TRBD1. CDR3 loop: CASSSQGEGGYGYTF. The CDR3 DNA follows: TGTGCCAGCAGCTCCCAGGGGGAAGGGGGCTATGGCTACACCTTC.